These T cell receptor beta chains were read from a single sample in a study of blood T cells in healthy people across ages. Using its own MiXCR run on the 5' RACE reads, TCRdb lists one record per CDR3 protein. The data show roughly 1,800,000 distinct CDR3 sequences, with approximately 50% seen just once and about 2.1% held by the top ten. The sample was blood. The receptors derive from a woman aged 40 to 50 in good health. CDR3s include the opening cysteine and the closing phenylalanine or tryptophan. A D gene is named only where the DNA matches it firmly. Part of the rows lack a size; the others show once, few, many or a class for expanded clones.

>NA|TRBV24-1|TRBJ1-2|NA
CATSDLDTNYGYTF
TGTGCCACCAGTGATTTGGACACGAACTATGGCTACACCTTC
>NA|TRBV10-3|TRBJ1-6|NA
CAISAGTSYNSPLHF
TGTGCCATCAGTGCGGGGACTTCCTATAATTCACCCCTCCACTTT
>NA|TRBV4-2|TRBJ2-3|NA
CASSQDNSGGTDTQYF
TGTGCCAGCAGCCAAGATAATAGCGGAGGCACAGATACGCAGTATTTT
>NA|TRBV7-2|TRBJ2-7|few
CASSLPGSRASEQYF
TGTGCCAGCAGCTTACCGGGGAGCCGGGCATCGGAGCAGTACTTC
>NA|TRBV28|TRBJ2-3|NA
CASSLIRVGTTQYF
TGTGCCAGTAGTTTAATCAGGGTCGGTACAACGCAGTATTTT
>NA|TRBV7-9|TRBJ1-2|NA
CASSREERPYTF
TGTGCCAGCAGCCGTGAGGAGCGGCCCTACACCTTC
>NA|TRBV2|TRBJ2-5|NA
CASSYPGRPGETQYF
TGTGCCAGCAGTTATCCGGGACGCCCTGGGGAGACCCAGTACTTC
>NA|TRBV12-3/TRBV12-4|TRBJ2-1|NA
CASSASLARIVWEFF
TGTGCCAGCAGTGCCTCTCTCGCCCGGATTGTGTGGGAGTTCTTC
>TRBD2|TRBV20-1|TRBJ2-6|few
CSARSGGGANVLTF
TGCAGTGCTAGGTCGGGAGGCGGGGCCAACGTCCTGACTTTC
>NA|TRBV4-1|TRBJ2-1|once
CVSSQANRDEQFF
TGCGTCAGCAGCCAAGCGAACAGGGATGAGCAGTTCTTC
>NA|TRBV6-5|TRBJ1-5|NA
CASRSGRNSNQPQHF
TGTGCCAGCAGGTCCGGACGCAATAGCAATCAGCCCCAGCATTTT
>NA|TRBV6-2/TRBV6-3|TRBJ2-1|NA
CASSLALDGVDNEQFF
TGTGCCAGCAGTTTGGCTTTAGACGGGGTGGACAATGAGCAGTTCTTC
>TRBD1|TRBV27|TRBJ2-5|NA
CASSLQGAIGEQYF
TGTGCCAGCAGTTTACAGGGGGCGATCGGTGAGCAGTACTTC
>NA|TRBV5-5|TRBJ2-1|NA
CASSWAGATYNEQFF
TGTGCCAGCAGCTGGGCGGGGGCAACTTACAATGAGCAGTTCTTC
>TRBD1|TRBV14|TRBJ1-6|once
CASSHRTGAGGGSPLHF
TGTGCCAGCAGCCATCGGACAGGTGCCGGAGGAGGTTCACCCCTCCACTTT
>TRBD1|TRBV3-1|TRBJ1-1|NA
CASSQDPPDRVNTEAFF
TGTGCCAGCAGCCAAGACCCGCCTGACAGGGTGAACACTGAAGCTTTCTTT
>TRBD2|TRBV4-2|TRBJ2-3|once
CASSPFSGRSTDTQYF
TGTGCCAGCAGCCCATTTAGCGGGAGGAGCACAGATACGCAGTATTTT
>NA|TRBV6-1|TRBJ2-1|NA
CASSGRLNNEQFF
TGTGCCAGCAGTGGAAGACTAAACAATGAGCAGTTCTTC
>TRBD1|TRBV20-1|TRBJ1-5|NA
CSAARQGMGNQPQHF
TGCAGTGCTGCACGACAGGGGATGGGCAATCAGCCCCAGCATTTT
>NA|TRBV6-1|TRBJ1-5|NA
CASNPGFNQPQHF
TGTGCCAGCAATCCAGGGTTCAATCAGCCCCAGCATTTT
>NA|TRBV5-5|TRBJ1-2|NA
CASRNSGTNYGYTF
TGTGCCAGCAGGAACAGCGGGACTAACTATGGCTACACCTTC
>NA|TRBV4-3|TRBJ2-5|NA
CASSQVSGVDGTQYF
TGCGCCAGCAGCCAAGTTTCCGGGGTCGACGGGACCCAGTACTTC
>NA|TRBV25-1|TRBJ2-5|NA
CASSEFLGGRKTQYF
TGTGCCAGCAGTGAATTCCTCGGGGGTCGGAAGACCCAGTACTTC
>NA|TRBV29-1|TRBJ2-7|NA
CSVEGPGDEQYF
TGCAGCGTTGAGGGGCCAGGAGACGAGCAGTACTTC
>TRBD1|TRBV20-1|TRBJ2-3|NA
CSATIQGGTDTQYF
TGCAGTGCTACCATTCAGGGGGGCACAGATACGCAGTATTTT
>TRBD1|TRBV29-1|TRBJ2-3|NA
CSVGTGWRDTQYF
TGCAGCGTGGGGACAGGGTGGAGAGATACGCAGTATTTT
>NA|TRBV7-3|TRBJ2-1|NA
CASSPRGGLDSYNEQFF
TGTGCCAGCAGCCCCCGAGGGGGGCTTGACAGCTACAATGAGCAGTTCTTC
>NA|TRBV6-6|TRBJ2-4|few
CASSYGPNIQYF
TGTGCCAGCAGTTACGGTCCAAACATTCAGTACTTC
>NA|TRBV6-5|TRBJ2-1|NA
CASSYPMAPNNEQFF
TGTGCCAGCAGTTACCCCATGGCCCCAAACAATGAGCAGTTCTTC
>NA|TRBV5-1|TRBJ2-6|few
CASSYYGTVSSGANVLTF
TGCGCCAGCAGCTACTACGGGACGGTGAGCTCTGGGGCCAACGTCCTGACTTTC
>NA|TRBV20-1|TRBJ1-1|NA
CSASGRGSVNTEAFF
TGCAGTGCTAGTGGCAGGGGAAGCGTGAACACTGAAGCTTTCTTT
>NA|TRBV20-1|TRBJ2-7|many
CSASEGAYEQYF
TGCAGTGCTAGTGAGGGGGCCTACGAGCAGTACTTC
>NA|TRBV7-2|TRBJ2-3|NA
CASSLVAGAPTDTQYF
TGTGCCAGCAGCTTAGTGGCTGGGGCGCCCACAGATACGCAGTATTTT
>NA|TRBV6-6|TRBJ2-7|NA
CATQAGGGVQYF
TGTGCCACACAAGCAGGGGGAGGCGTGCAGTACTTC
>NA|TRBV28|TRBJ2-6|few
CASSPPPPGANVLTF
TGTGCCAGCAGTCCTCCTCCCCCTGGGGCCAACGTCCTGACTTTC
>TRBD1|TRBV18|TRBJ1-2|NA
CASSPDQGVYGYTF
TGTGCCAGCTCACCAGACCAGGGGGTCTATGGCTACACCTTC
>NA|TRBV12-3/TRBV12-4|TRBJ1-2|few
CASSFMQGRAGYTF
TGTGCCAGCAGTTTTATGCAGGGCAGGGCGGGCTACACCTTC
>TRBD1|TRBV29-1|TRBJ1-4|NA
CSVGTGTLNEKLFF
TGCAGCGTAGGGACAGGGACCCTTAATGAAAAACTGTTTTTT
>TRBD1|TRBV20-1|TRBJ1-2|few
CSVDRGPEGYTF
TGCAGTGTTGACAGGGGGCCAGAAGGCTACACCTTC
>NA|TRBV29-1|TRBJ1-1|NA
CSVALGSHMNTEAFF
TGCAGCGTTGCCCTAGGGAGCCACATGAACACTGAAGCTTTCTTT
>TRBD1|TRBV7-2|TRBJ2-5|NA
CASSLGDRSETQYF
TGTGCCAGCAGCTTAGGGGACAGGTCCGAGACCCAGTACTTC